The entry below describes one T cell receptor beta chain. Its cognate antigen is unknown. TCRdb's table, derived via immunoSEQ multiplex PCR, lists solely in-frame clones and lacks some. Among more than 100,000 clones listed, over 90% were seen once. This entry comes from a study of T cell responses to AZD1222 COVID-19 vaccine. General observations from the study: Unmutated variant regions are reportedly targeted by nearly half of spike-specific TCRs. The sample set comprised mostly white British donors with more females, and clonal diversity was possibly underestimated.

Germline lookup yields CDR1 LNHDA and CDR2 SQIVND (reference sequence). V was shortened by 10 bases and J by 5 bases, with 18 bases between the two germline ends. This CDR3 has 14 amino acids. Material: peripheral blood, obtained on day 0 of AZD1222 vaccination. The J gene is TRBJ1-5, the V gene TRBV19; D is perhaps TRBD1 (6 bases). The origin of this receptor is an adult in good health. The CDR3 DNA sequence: TGTGCCACCTTCGGCACAGGGTCGGATCAGCCCCAGCATTTT. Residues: CATFGTGSDQPQHF.